This TCR beta chain was recorded in a study of blood T cell repertoires in COVID-19. Clones were sequenced by immunoSEQ multiplex PCR, and TCRdb holds only the in-frame ones, with some missing. Of approximately 88,000 clones listed, 78% are singletons. V was clipped by 4 bases and J by 1 base; unmatched bases: 7. The CDR3 is 18 residues long. CDR1 is MDHEN, CDR2 SYDVKM, per germline. This clonotype was obtained from a man between 65 and 85 years old with COVID-19, enrolled during active disease. What was sequenced was peripheral blood. The chain is built from TRBV28 and TRBJ1-4; TRBD1 aligns across 12 bases. The CDR3 protein is CASSSPGQGAGTNEKLFF. The CDR3 nucleotides are TGTGCCAGCAGTTCCCCGGGACAGGGGGCTGGAACTAATGAAAAACTGTTTTTT.